Listed below are T cell receptor beta chains from one sample, sequenced in a study of identical twins. TCRdb passed the 5' RACE reads through MiXCR, listing each CDR3 protein once. The sample lists about 920,000 distinct CDR3 sequences; roughly an eighth were seen once. These data were likewise used in another study, on yellow fever vaccine responses in identical twins.

Sequencing was done on a sample of PBMCs. All receptors derive from a woman between 18 and 30 years old in good health. CDR3s include the opening cysteine and the closing phenylalanine or tryptophan. The D gene is left open where the match is weak. Rows give clone size only sometimes, using once, few, many, or a class for an expanded clone.

d_gene: .; v_gene: TRBV20-1; j_gene: TRBJ2-5; abundance: few; CDR3aa: CSARENYSGGPPPETQYF; CDR3nt: TGCAGTGCTAGAGAAAATTATTCCGGGGGACCCCCGCCAGAGACCCAGTACTTC
d_gene: .; v_gene: TRBV28; j_gene: TRBJ2-3; abundance: few; CDR3aa: CASSLSLPTGSTDTQYF; CDR3nt: TGTGCCAGCAGTTTGTCCCTCCCCACAGGGAGCACAGATACGCAGTATTTT
d_gene: .; v_gene: TRBV11-1; j_gene: TRBJ2-3; abundance: .; CDR3aa: CASSLGYLGTAMSDTQYF; CDR3nt: TGTGCCAGCAGCTTAGGTTATTTGGGAACAGCAATGTCAGATACGCAGTATTTT
d_gene: TRBD2; v_gene: TRBV12-3/TRBV12-4; j_gene: TRBJ2-1; abundance: .; CDR3aa: CTSSPGGSGPYSYNEQFF; CDR3nt: TGTACCAGCAGTCCGGGGGGTAGCGGTCCTTATTCCTACAATGAGCAGTTCTTC
d_gene: .; v_gene: TRBV12-3/TRBV12-4; j_gene: TRBJ1-3; abundance: .; CDR3aa: CASSSVTDTIYF; CDR3nt: TGTGCCAGCAGCTCCGTCACTGACACCATATATTTT
d_gene: .; v_gene: TRBV12-3/TRBV12-4; j_gene: TRBJ1-4; abundance: few; CDR3aa: CASSTMMGGGKLFF; CDR3nt: TGTGCCAGCAGTACAATGATGGGGGGAGGAAAACTGTTTTTT
d_gene: .; v_gene: TRBV18; j_gene: TRBJ2-3; abundance: many; CDR3aa: CASSPQDTDTQYF; CDR3nt: TGTGCCAGCTCACCCCAGGACACAGATACGCAGTATTTT
d_gene: TRBD2; v_gene: TRBV10-3; j_gene: TRBJ2-7; abundance: .; CDR3aa: CAIRGLAGDGEQYF; CDR3nt: TGTGCCATCAGGGGACTAGCGGGAGATGGCGAGCAGTACTTC
d_gene: .; v_gene: TRBV2; j_gene: TRBJ1-1; abundance: many; CDR3aa: CASSVLSEAFF; CDR3nt: TGTGCCAGCAGTGTACTATCTGAAGCTTTCTTT
d_gene: .; v_gene: TRBV4-1; j_gene: TRBJ2-1; abundance: once; CDR3aa: CASSRTVDNYNEQFF; CDR3nt: TGCGCCAGCAGCCGGACGGTAGATAATTACAATGAGCAGTTCTTC
d_gene: .; v_gene: TRBV12-3/TRBV12-4; j_gene: TRBJ2-4; abundance: many; CDR3aa: CASSLPTKDKNIQYF; CDR3nt: TGTGCCAGCAGTTTACCCACCAAAGACAAAAACATTCAGTACTTC
d_gene: .; v_gene: TRBV14; j_gene: TRBJ2-2; abundance: many; CDR3aa: CASSQDLGVNTGELFF; CDR3nt: TGTGCCAGCAGCCAAGATCTTGGGGTTAACACCGGGGAGCTGTTTTTT
d_gene: TRBD2; v_gene: TRBV3-1; j_gene: TRBJ2-5; abundance: few; CDR3aa: CASSLGTSGGGTETQYF; CDR3nt: TGTGCCAGCAGCCTCGGGACTAGCGGGGGGGGTACAGAGACCCAGTACTTC
d_gene: TRBD1; v_gene: TRBV10-3; j_gene: TRBJ2-3; abundance: few; CDR3aa: CAISGGQGERTDTQYF; CDR3nt: TGTGCCATCAGTGGAGGACAGGGTGAGAGGACAGATACGCAGTATTTT
d_gene: TRBD1; v_gene: TRBV5-4; j_gene: TRBJ1-3; abundance: .; CDR3aa: CASSLLRQGGNTIYF; CDR3nt: TGTGCCAGCAGCTTGCTCCGACAGGGTGGAAACACCATATATTTT
d_gene: .; v_gene: TRBV5-5; j_gene: TRBJ1-2; abundance: .; CDR3aa: CASSSLPGPREGYTF; CDR3nt: TGTGCCAGCAGCTCCCTCCCGGGACCGAGGGAGGGCTACACCTTC
d_gene: .; v_gene: TRBV4-1; j_gene: TRBJ2-5; abundance: .; CDR3aa: CASSQVPRVETQYF; CDR3nt: TGCGCCAGCAGCCAAGTACCTAGGGTGGAGACCCAGTACTTC
d_gene: .; v_gene: TRBV7-9; j_gene: TRBJ1-4; abundance: many; CDR3aa: CASSSLIGTAANEKLFF; CDR3nt: TGTGCCAGCAGCTCCCTGATCGGGACGGCGGCTAATGAAAAACTGTTTTTT
d_gene: TRBD2; v_gene: TRBV19; j_gene: TRBJ2-2; abundance: .; CDR3aa: CASSGSGGTYTGELFF; CDR3nt: TGTGCCAGTAGTGGTAGCGGGGGGACCTACACCGGGGAGCTGTTTTTT
d_gene: .; v_gene: TRBV9; j_gene: TRBJ1-4; abundance: .; CDR3aa: CASSERDAGKLFF; CDR3nt: TGTGCCAGCAGCGAACGGGACGCCGGAAAACTGTTTTTT
d_gene: .; v_gene: TRBV12-3/TRBV12-4; j_gene: TRBJ2-3; abundance: .; CDR3aa: CASLERRQSVTNRYTDTQYF; CDR3nt: TGTGCCAGCCTTGAAAGGAGACAGAGCGTTACAAACAGATACACAGATACGCAGTATTTT
d_gene: .; v_gene: TRBV20-1; j_gene: TRBJ2-1; abundance: few; CDR3aa: CSAIKDRDSYNEQFF; CDR3nt: TGCAGTGCTATTAAAGACAGAGACTCCTACAATGAGCAGTTCTTC
d_gene: .; v_gene: TRBV4-1; j_gene: TRBJ2-1; abundance: .; CDR3aa: CASSQVFGSYNEQFF; CDR3nt: TGCGCCAGCAGCCAAGTTTTTGGCTCCTACAATGAGCAGTTCTTC
d_gene: .; v_gene: TRBV2; j_gene: TRBJ2-1; abundance: many; CDR3aa: CASSGFPGSGYNEQFF; CDR3nt: TGTGCCAGCAGTGGTTTTCCCGGGAGTGGCTACAATGAGCAGTTCTTC
d_gene: .; v_gene: TRBV24-1; j_gene: TRBJ2-1; abundance: .; CDR3aa: CATSERGSSYNEQFF; CDR3nt: TGTGCCACCAGTGAGAGGGGGTCGAGTTACAATGAGCAGTTCTTC
d_gene: TRBD1; v_gene: TRBV3-1; j_gene: TRBJ2-1; abundance: few; CDR3aa: CASSTARAGGWDYNEQFF; CDR3nt: TGTGCCAGCAGCACCGCCAGGGCAGGGGGTTGGGACTACAATGAGCAGTTCTTC
d_gene: .; v_gene: TRBV4-1; j_gene: TRBJ2-3; abundance: .; CDR3aa: CASSSRDSQWSDTQYF; CDR3nt: TGCGCCAGCAGTAGCAGGGACTCCCAATGGTCAGATACGCAGTATTTT
d_gene: .; v_gene: TRBV12-5; j_gene: TRBJ1-5; abundance: once; CDR3aa: CASDPGRSNQPQHF; CDR3nt: TGTGCTAGTGACCCTGGGAGGAGCAATCAGCCCCAGCATTTT
d_gene: .; v_gene: TRBV6-1; j_gene: TRBJ1-1; abundance: few; CDR3aa: CASSAYLGTEAFF; CDR3nt: TGTGCCAGCAGTGCGTACCTGGGCACTGAAGCTTTCTTT
d_gene: TRBD1; v_gene: TRBV10-2; j_gene: TRBJ1-6; abundance: few; CDR3aa: CASSMGQGAFSPLHF; CDR3nt: TGCGCCAGCAGTATGGGACAGGGGGCCTTTTCACCCCTCCACTTT
d_gene: .; v_gene: TRBV7-9; j_gene: TRBJ1-1; abundance: few; CDR3aa: CASSLRYGEAFF; CDR3nt: TGTGCCAGCAGCTTAAGGTACGGGGAAGCTTTCTTT
d_gene: .; v_gene: TRBV28; j_gene: TRBJ2-3; abundance: few; CDR3aa: CASSPPTSRDTQYF; CDR3nt: TGTGCCAGCAGTCCCCCCACTAGCCGGGATACGCAGTATTTT
d_gene: .; v_gene: TRBV5-1; j_gene: TRBJ2-7; abundance: .; CDR3aa: CASSLDGMDEQYF; CDR3nt: TGCGCCAGCAGCTTGGATGGGATGGACGAGCAGTACTTC
d_gene: TRBD2; v_gene: TRBV16; j_gene: TRBJ2-1; abundance: .; CDR3aa: CASSQSASGLSYNEQFF; CDR3nt: TGTGCCAGCAGCCAATCGGCTAGCGGGTTGTCCTACAATGAGCAGTTCTTC
d_gene: .; v_gene: TRBV25-1; j_gene: TRBJ2-3; abundance: .; CDR3aa: CASSETVASPADTQYF; CDR3nt: TGTGCCAGCAGTGAAACGGTAGCGTCCCCGGCAGATACGCAGTATTTT
d_gene: .; v_gene: TRBV29-1; j_gene: TRBJ2-1; abundance: many; CDR3aa: CSVERDSYNEQFF; CDR3nt: TGCAGCGTTGAGAGAGACTCCTACAATGAGCAGTTCTTC
d_gene: .; v_gene: TRBV5-5; j_gene: TRBJ2-7; abundance: .; CDR3aa: CASSFGEPVFYEQYF; CDR3nt: TGTGCCAGCAGCTTTGGGGAGCCAGTTTTCTACGAGCAGTACTTC